This TCR beta chain was identified during a study of cytomegalovirus exposure and HLA in healthy donors. This clone has only a few counts. Its matching antigen is unknown. Trimming took 5 bases from V and 6 from J; bases not matched to a gene: 8. The CDR3 sequence is 17 residues long. From germline, CDR1 is SGHTA and CDR2 FQGNSA. 13 Jbeta primers and 60 Vbeta primers were used for the PCR. The assay was immunoSEQ multiplex PCR, and TCRdb's table has in-frame clones only and misses some. The sample has about 200,000 clones, about four fifths seen once; the top ten hold 1.5%. General observations from the study: Productive status was seen about 87% or about 30% of the time for most TCR beta V segments in an earlier analysis. The authors later found HLA-associated TCR beta chains more clonally expanded than equally common others.

Sequencing input: PBMCs. This clonotype originated in a girl aged 10 to 17 in good health and CMV-seropositive. The chain uses TRBV7-2 and TRBJ2-2; 14 bases agree with TRBD2. The CDR3 DNA follows: TGTGCCAGCAGCAACTTCGGGACTAGCGGGGGAGCCGGGGAGCTGTTTTTT. Amino acids: CASSNFGTSGGAGELFF.